A selection of T cell receptor beta chains follows, all from one sample in a study of beta chain features in type 1 diabetes. Sequencing used immunoSEQ multiplex PCR; TCRdb keeps in-frame clones, though not all of them. The sample shows over 150,000 clones, about 8% of them seen only once. Sequencing used central memory CD4+ T cells from blood. The receptors derive from a woman aged 40 to 50 with type 1 diabetes. Both conserved end residues are part of each CDR3. The order of the fields is clone size, V gene, J gene, D gene, CDR3 DNA, CDR3 protein. A D gene is named only where the DNA matches it firmly. Rows give clone size only sometimes, using once, few, many, or a class for an expanded clone.

>-|TRBV4-3|TRBJ1-1|TRBD1
TGCGCCAGCAGCCGCCGACAGGGCGCTGAAGCTTTCTTT
CASSRRQGAEAFF
>few|TRBV29-1|TRBJ1-4|-
TGCAGCGTTGTAAGTGTAGATGAAAAACTGTTTTTT
CSVVSVDEKLFF
>-|TRBV5-1|TRBJ2-2|-
TGCGCCAGCAGTTTAGGAGGCACCGGGGAGCTGTTTTTT
CASSLGGTGELFF
>-|TRBV5-1|TRBJ1-1|TRBD1
TGCGCCAGCAGTCATCATCCCGGGACAGTGAACACTGAAGCTTTCTTT
CASSHHPGTVNTEAFF
>few|TRBV15|TRBJ2-3|TRBD2
TGTGCCACCAGCAGAGGGCTAGCGGGCACAGATACGCAGTATTTT
CATSRGLAGTDTQYF
>-|TRBV5-1|TRBJ2-7|TRBD1
TGCGCCAGCAATCAATGGCAGGGGGCAAGCGAGCAGTACTTC
CASNQWQGASEQYF
>-|TRBV19|TRBJ2-1|TRBD1
TGTGCCAGTAGGGGAGACAGGGCGGTTGAGCAGTTCTTC
CASRGDRAVEQFF
>-|TRBV6-1|TRBJ1-5|-
TGTGCCAGCAGTGAAAGCGACAGCCAGCCCCAGCATTTT
CASSESDSQPQHF
>few|TRBV28|TRBJ1-2|TRBD1
TGTGCCAGCAGTTATGACAGGGTTCAGGGCTACACCTTC
CASSYDRVQGYTF
>-|TRBV15|TRBJ1-2|-
TGTGCCACCAGCAGAGACACCGGACAGACCTATGGCTACACCTTC
CATSRDTGQTYGYTF
>-|TRBV18|TRBJ1-2|-
TGTGCCAGCTCACCAGCTTCCGGAGGGAATAACTATGGCTACACCTTC
CASSPASGGNNYGYTF
>-|TRBV4-3|TRBJ2-1|TRBD2
TGCGCCAGCAGCCAAGTAGAACTAGCGGGGGCCTACAATGAGCAGTTCTTC
CASSQVELAGAYNEQFF
>few|TRBV29-1|TRBJ2-7|TRBD1
TGCAGCGTTGAAAAGGGACAGGGATACGAGCAGTACTTC
CSVEKGQGYEQYF
>few|TRBV11-2|TRBJ2-5|TRBD1
TGTGCCAGCAGCCGGGACAGGGGAACAATCCAAGAGACCCAGTACTTC
CASSRDRGTIQETQYF
>-|TRBV7-3|TRBJ2-7|TRBD1
TGTGCCAGCAGCCGGGGACAGTTAGAGGAGCAGTACTTC
CASSRGQLEEQYF
>-|TRBV6-5|TRBJ2-1|TRBD2
TGTGCCACCAGCCGGACTAGCTCCTACAATGAGCAGTTCTTC
CATSRTSSYNEQFF
>few|TRBV7-2|TRBJ2-1|TRBD2
TGTGCCAGCAGCTTAGTGACTAGCGGGATATATGAGCAGTTCTTC
CASSLVTSGIYEQFF
>few|TRBV7-2|TRBJ1-2|TRBD1
TGTGCCAGCAGCCCGGGACAGGGGGAATATGGTGGCTACACCTTC
CASSPGQGEYGGYTF
>many|TRBV19|TRBJ2-3|-
TGTGCCTGTGCAAGCGGCGCAGATACGCAGTATTTT
CACASGADTQYF
>-|TRBV7-9|TRBJ1-5|TRBD1
TGTGCCAGCAGCTTAGGGGCCGGGACAGGGGCCCGATACCAGCATTTT
CASSLGAGTGARYQHF
>few|TRBV18|TRBJ2-1|TRBD2
TGTGCCAGCTCACCAGAGCGGGATCTCGCCTACAATGAGCAGTTCTTC
CASSPERDLAYNEQFF
>few|TRBV15|TRBJ2-2|-
TGTGCCACCAGCAGGGGACAACTAGGAACCGGGGAGCTGTTTTTT
CATSRGQLGTGELFF
>-|TRBV28|TRBJ2-5|-
TGTGCCAGCAGTGGAGGGCTCAGGGAGACCCAGTACTTC
CASSGGLRETQYF
>-|TRBV4-3|TRBJ2-5|-
TGCGCCAGCAGCCAAGCCCCAACAGGGTCCTTACAAGAGACCCAGTACTTC
CASSQAPTGSLQETQYF
>few|TRBV9|TRBJ2-5|-
TGTGCCAGCAGCCCTGGCGGGGTACCGTACCAAGAGACCCAGTACTTC
CASSPGGVPYQETQYF
>-|TRBV7-9|TRBJ2-3|TRBD2
TGTGCCAGCAGCCCCGGGACTAGTCAGAGCACAGATACGCAGTATTTT
CASSPGTSQSTDTQYF